This passage covers 22 T cell receptor beta chains from one sample sequenced in a study of blood T cells in healthy people across ages (dated by TCRdb to 2014 to 2015). Receptors were amplified or captured by 5' RACE. TCRdb lists the instrument as Illumina HiSeq 2500. A second roughly 6 to 12 cycle PCR used a sample-barcoded 5' primer and a J-beta primer mix. TCRdb passed the public sequencing reads through fastp at Q25 and MiXCR, retaining productive beta sequences. Rows with one shared CDR3 protein collapse into an entry with the most common genes and DNA. This sample holds about 290,000 distinct CDR3 sequences; 27% were observed only once. Approximately 30% of the sample lies in the top ten. Sequencing was carried out using blood. All receptors derive from a woman in her 70s in good health.

The chain recombines TRBV6-2 or TRBV6-3 with TRBJ2-1; D not certain. This CDR3 contains 11 residues. Trimming removed 2 bases at V and 8 bases at J, with 4 bases between. Germline V gene lookup returns CDR1 MNHEY and CDR2 SVGEGT. The chain's CDR3 is CASSYRYEQFF. CDR3 DNA sequence: TGTGCCAGCAGTTACAGGTATGAGCAGTTCTTC.

With respect to this clonotype: A read error may account for a junction end that differs from germline. The genes are TRBV7-9 and TRBJ2-2; TRBD1 or TRBD2 may be the D gene (5 bases each). Looked up from germline, CDR1 is SEHNR and CDR2 is FQNEAQ (reference sequence). This CDR3 spans 16 amino acids. CDR3: CAGSFVPGTDTGELFF. For the CDR3, the DNA is TGTGCCGGCAGCTTCGTTCCAGGGACCGACACCGGGGAGCTGTTTTTT.

This rearrangement joins TRBV12-3 or TRBV12-4 to TRBJ2-7; D tentatively reads TRBD1 or TRBD2 (5 bases each). The J call may be faulty, since TRBJ2-5 better matches the DNA end. CDR3 length: 14 residues. The DNA of the CDR3 is TGTGCCAGCAAAGTGACCCAGAGGGGAGAGACCCAGTACTTC. It encodes CASKVTQRGETQYF.

This chain connects TRBV6-5 to TRBJ2-7; TRBD2 agrees at 12 bases. The CDR3 has 13 residues. Germline CDR1 and CDR2: MNHEY and SVGAGI. The V gene end was trimmed by 5 bases and the J gene end by 7 bases; junction bases not matched to a gene: 3. The CDR3 sequence: CASSPTSGREQYF. CDR3 sequence (DNA): TGTGCCAGCAGTCCAACTAGCGGGAGGGAGCAGTACTTC.

This CDR3 reads CASSPPSAKDTQYF. The DNA for the CDR3 is TGTGCCAGCTCACCACCATCAGCGAAAGATACGCAGTATTTT. V is TRBV18 and J is TRBJ2-3; no clear D gene. The CDR3 is 14 amino acids. The V end was cut by 0 bases, the J end by 5 bases, with 9 bases between. The germline gives CDR1 KGHSH, CDR2 LQKENI.

This clonotype was seen a handful of times. The chain links TRBV9 to TRBJ2-5, with 7 bases that match TRBD2. The end of the DNA is better explained by TRBJ2-7, so the J call may be wrong. The CDR3 totals 16 residues. Germline V CDR1 and CDR2: SGDLS, YYNGEE. For the CDR3, the DNA is TGTGCCAGCAGCGTAGGTCCTGAGCGGGGATCTTACGAGCAGTACTTC. Translation gives CASSVGPERGSYEQYF.

The rearrangement joins TRBV6-2 or TRBV6-3 to TRBJ2-4; D is perhaps TRBD1 or TRBD2 (5 bases each). This CDR3 spans 15 amino acids. V was clipped by 6 bases and J by 1 base, with 13 bases between them. From germline, CDR1 is MNHEY and CDR2 SVGEGT. The CDR3 here is CASSGRESAKNIQYF. The DNA for the CDR3 is TGTGCCAGCAGCGGCAGGGAGTCCGCCAAAAACATTCAGTACTTC.

This clonotype came up a few times. A read error may produce the germline difference seen at one junction end. The chain employs TRBV29-1 and TRBJ1-2; D perhaps matches TRBD1 (5 bases). The CDR3 loop spans 12 amino acids. Germline loops: CDR1 SQVTM, CDR2 ANQGSEA. For the CDR3, the DNA is TGCAGCGTCCGGTCGGGGGGAGTCGCTCCTCATTTC. Its protein product is CSVRSGGVAPHF.

This clonotype was seen a few times. This sequence joins TRBV12-3 or TRBV12-4 and TRBJ1-5; D call uncertain. V lost 6 bases and J 5 bases, leaving 23 bases between the germline ends. This CDR3 is 17 amino acids long. The CDR3 nucleotides are TGTGCCAGCAGGGCCTCTTATTCTATGGACGGATATCAGCCCCAGCATTTT. It encodes CASRASYSMDGYQPQHF.

This clonotype was found many times. This chain joins TRBV20-1 and TRBJ2-1, with 7 bases identical to TRBD2. Gene TRBJ2-7 matches the end of the DNA better, so the J call may be wrong. The germline CDR1 and CDR2 sequences are DFQATT and SNEGSKA (reference sequence). The CDR3 runs to 14 residues. The CDR3 region has the DNA TGCAGTGCCCGAGGGGCGGGAGAGATTTACGAGCAGTACTTC. It specifies CSARGAGEIYEQYF.

This clonotype was found a few times. This chain joins TRBV28 and TRBJ2-3; 7 bases align to TRBD1. CDR1 is MDHEN, CDR2 SYDVKM, per germline. This CDR3 spans 17 amino acids. J was trimmed by 6 bases and V by 4 bases; bases with no gene match: 16. The CDR3 spells CASSSTARDSSADTQYF. CDR3 nucleotide sequence: TGTGCCAGCAGTTCGACAGCCCGGGACAGTTCGGCGGATACGCAGTATTTT.

This clonotype was observed a handful of times. The chain carries TRBV7-9 and TRBJ2-5, with D possibly matching TRBD1 (5 bases). Trimming stripped 5 bases from V and 7 bases from J, with 17 bases between. The length of the CDR3 is 14 residues. CDR1 SEHNR and CDR2 FQNEAQ come from the germline V gene (reference sequence). The CDR3 DNA reads TGTGCCAGCAGCATAAATGTGGGGCTAAGGACCCAGTACTTC. It encodes CASSINVGLRTQYF.

This clonotype was found many times. The chain is built from TRBV5-1 and TRBJ2-5; D not certain. The length of the CDR3 is 14 residues. Deletions cut 9 bases from V and 5 bases from J, with 20 bases between. Germline CDR1 SGHRS, CDR2 YFSETQ. This CDR3 is CATRSGSSGETQYF. The CDR3 bases are TGCGCCACCCGCTCGGGCAGTTCGGGTGAGACCCAGTACTTC.

This clonotype was counted between two and nine times. V and J are TRBV6-1 and TRBJ2-7, with 7 positions matching TRBD1. Germline CDR1 and CDR2: MNHNS and SASEGT. CDR3 length equals 15 residues. V gave up 3 bases and J gave up 2 bases; unmatched junction bases: 7. The CDR3 protein is CASSETGIGPYEQYF. CDR3 nucleotide sequence: TGTGCCAGCAGTGAGACAGGGATTGGGCCCTACGAGCAGTACTTC.

The rearrangement joins TRBV2 to TRBJ2-2, with 14 positions matching TRBD2. Looked up from germline, CDR1 is SNHLY and CDR2 is FYNNEI. This CDR3 contains 18 residues. The junction had 6 bases not matched to a gene; V was cut back by 6 bases and J by 0 bases. Written as DNA, the CDR3 is TGTGCCAGCAGCCTTGGACTAGCGGGAGGCCCGAACACCGGGGAGCTGTTTTTT. Its translation is CASSLGLAGGPNTGELFF.

The chain couples TRBV20-1 to TRBJ2-1; tentatively, D is TRBD1 or TRBD2 (5 bases each). Trimming stripped 3 bases from V and 0 bases from J, with 15 bases between. Germline V gene lookup returns CDR1 DFQATT and CDR2 SNEGSKA (reference sequence). CDR3 size: 16 residues. CDR3 loop: CSARDTEGPSYNEQFF. The CDR3 region has the DNA TGCAGTGCTAGGGACACAGAGGGCCCCTCCTACAATGAGCAGTTCTTC.

This chain links TRBV5-1 with TRBJ2-5; the D gene could be TRBD1 or TRBD2 (5 bases each). Per the germline V gene, CDR1 is SGHRS and CDR2 is YFSETQ. This CDR3 spans 15 amino acids. The ends were cut back, 5 bases at V and 2 bases at J, with 16 bases in the middle. The CDR3, as DNA: TGCGCCAGCAGGGCCGCCGGGACCCTACAAGAGACCCAGTACTTC. Translation gives CASRAAGTLQETQYF.

This clonotype has just a few counts. CDR3 residues: CSDNGGRAGEQFF. The CDR3 bases are TGCAGCGATAACGGCGGGAGGGCCGGGGAGCAGTTCTTC. J is TRBJ2-1 and V is TRBV29-1; 9 nucleotides align to TRBD2. The CDR3 extends over 13 amino acids. Trimming removed 7 bases from V and 10 bases from J; junction bases left unmatched: 11. Germline V gene sequence: CDR1 SQVTM, CDR2 ANQGSEA.

V is TRBV7-9 and J is TRBJ2-1; tentatively, D is TRBD1 (5 bases). The CDR3 runs to 15 residues. V lost 5 bases and J lost 0, with 11 bases in between. The V gene's germline CDR1 is SEHNR and CDR2 FQNEAQ (reference sequence). CDR3 sequence: CASSLGADSYNEQFF. CDR3 coding DNA: TGTGCCAGCAGCCTAGGGGCGGACTCCTACAATGAGCAGTTCTTC.

The chain links TRBV6-2 or TRBV6-3 to TRBJ2-1, with D perhaps matching TRBD1 (5 bases). TRBJ2-7 matches the DNA end more closely, so the J call is doubtful. Germline V CDR1 and CDR2: MNHEY, SVGEGT. This CDR3 has 12 residues. CDR3 protein: CASTKTAYEQYF. CDR3 DNA sequence: TGTGCCAGCACTAAGACAGCCTACGAGCAGTACTTC.

At least ten counts were recorded for this clonotype. V usage is TRBV7-9 and J usage is TRBJ1-4, with D uncertain. Germline V lookup: CDR1 SEHNR, CDR2 FQNEAQ (reference sequence). This CDR3 contains 14 residues. V was pared by 5 bases and J by 5 bases, with 12 bases between. CDR3 protein: CASSRRTENEKLFF. The CDR3, as DNA: TGTGCCAGCAGCCGAAGGACGGAGAATGAAAAACTGTTTTTT.

J is TRBJ2-1 and V is TRBV7-9; 8 bases fit TRBD1. The assigned J gene may be wrong: the sequence end matches TRBJ2-7 better. CDR3 length: 14 residues. The germline V gene encodes CDR1 SEHNR and CDR2 FQNEAQ (reference sequence). CDR3 bases: TGTGCCGGCACAGGACAGGGCAGCTCCTACGAGCAGTACTTC. Protein product: CAGTGQGSSYEQYF.